These T cell receptor beta chains were read from a single sample in a study of monozygotic twins with inflammatory bowel disease. TCRdb reanalyzed the 5' RACE reads and collapses them to one entry per CDR3 protein, without DNA. Found here are around 410,000 distinct CDR3 sequences; the top ten clones hold around 2.3%. The sample taken for sequencing was blood. The receptors derive from a human donor with ulcerative colitis or Crohn's disease, or a healthy co-twin of an affected twin (not recorded which). Both conserved end residues are part of each CDR3.

J gene,CDR3 length,V gene,CDR3 protein
TRBJ2-5,14,TRBV28,CASSSGGGEETQYF
TRBJ2-7,15,TRBV7-2,CASSLNGGVSYEQYF
TRBJ2-7,23,TRBV20-1,CSARESYTPPGQAVLGTDYEQYF
TRBJ2-2,14,TRBV7-2,CASSLGDFTGELFF
TRBJ1-5,13,TRBV24-1,CATKANSNQPQHF
TRBJ1-2,14,TRBV5-6,CASSLAWRGNGYTF
TRBJ1-4,15,TRBV19,CASSIGRPANEKLFF
TRBJ2-4,17,TRBV7-8,CASSPSGGDEAKNVQYF
TRBJ2-5,12,TRBV28,CASSSRRETQYF
TRBJ2-7,14,TRBV7-9,CASSSGSGGYEQYF
TRBJ2-5,16,TRBV10-3,CAISENSGGLQETQYF
TRBJ2-7,12,TRBV12-3/TRBV12-4,CASSSQAYEQYF
TRBJ1-5,15,TRBV28,CASSSPRDRDQPQHF
TRBJ2-2,15,TRBV5-1,CASTSTGGDTGELFF